This entry is about one TCR beta chain. The antigen is unknown. This sample's time point: persistent/refractory GD, antithyroid drugs over 5 years with positive TRAb. From RNA extracted from PBMCs, the TCR library was made. Approximately 9.6-milliliter peripheral blood samples went into EDTA tubes. The CDR3 length is 13 residues. V dropped 5 bases and J dropped 7 bases, with 14 bases sitting between them. Per germline, CDR1 PRHDT and CDR2 FYEKMQ (reference sequence). Through Arm-PCR of CDR3 regions and iRepertoire HTBI primers, TCR beta libraries were built. TCRdb used MiXCR to reprocess the multiplex PCR reads, holding one entry per CDR3 protein. The sample has under 450,000 distinct CDR3 sequences, approximately 23% seen once. This sample was included in a study of regulatory T cells in long-lasting Graves disease. Study results and limitations: Thyroid tissue was not studied; only peripheral blood was. TCR diversity was lower in persistent Graves' patients than in newly diagnosed ones. Clonotypes that were public and shared totalled about 2,500 in persistent patients versus 750 to 1,000 in new patients.

The chain carries TRBV13 and TRBJ1-1, with no clear D. Specimen: peripheral blood mononuclear cells (PBMCs), collected when the disease was refractory, from a patient treated with antithyroid drugs. The origin of this receptor is a woman aged 35 to 49 with Graves disease. The CDR3 loop is CASSDRTKDEAFF. CDR3 DNA: TGTGCCAGCAGCGACCGGACGAAGGATGAAGCTTTCTTT.